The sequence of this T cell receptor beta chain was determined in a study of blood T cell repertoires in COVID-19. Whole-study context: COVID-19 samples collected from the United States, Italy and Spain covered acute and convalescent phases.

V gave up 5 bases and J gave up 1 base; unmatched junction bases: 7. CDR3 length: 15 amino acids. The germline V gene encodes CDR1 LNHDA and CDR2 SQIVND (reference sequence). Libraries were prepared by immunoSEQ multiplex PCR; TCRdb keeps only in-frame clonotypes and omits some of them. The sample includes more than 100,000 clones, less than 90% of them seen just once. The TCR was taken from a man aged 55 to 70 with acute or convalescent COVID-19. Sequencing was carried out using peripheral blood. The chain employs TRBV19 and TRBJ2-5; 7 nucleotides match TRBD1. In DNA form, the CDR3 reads TGTGCCAGTAGTGCCCGACAGGGTACCCAAGAGACCCAGTACTTC. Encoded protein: CASSARQGTQETQYF.